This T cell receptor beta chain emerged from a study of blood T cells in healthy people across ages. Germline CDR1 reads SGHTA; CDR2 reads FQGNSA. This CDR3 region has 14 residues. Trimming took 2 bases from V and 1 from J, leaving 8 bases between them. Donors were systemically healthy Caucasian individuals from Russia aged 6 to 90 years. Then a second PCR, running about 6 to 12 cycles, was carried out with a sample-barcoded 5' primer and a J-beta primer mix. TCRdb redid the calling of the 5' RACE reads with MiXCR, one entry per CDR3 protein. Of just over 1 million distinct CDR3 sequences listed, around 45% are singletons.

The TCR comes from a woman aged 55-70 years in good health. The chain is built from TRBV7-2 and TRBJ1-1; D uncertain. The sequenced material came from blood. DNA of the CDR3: TGTGCCAGCAGCTTAAAGCGAGCGAACACTGAAGCTTTCTTT. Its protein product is CASSLKRANTEAFF.